These T cell receptor beta chains were read from a single sample in a study of blood T cells in healthy people across ages. Via MiXCR, TCRdb re-called the 5' RACE reads, giving one row per CDR3 protein. Here the sample spans over 450,000 distinct CDR3 sequences, less than 25% being singletons. The sample was also linked to a second study, of T cells of mothers and their children.

Sequencing was performed on blood. These receptors were obtained from a boy aged 10-17 years in good health. CDR3s include the opening cysteine and the closing phenylalanine or tryptophan. The D gene is left open where the match is weak. Size is omitted from some rows. Given values are once, few, many or a class for expanded clones.

abundance | d_gene | len | j_gene | v_gene | CDR3aa | CDR3nt
. | . | 14 | TRBJ2-4 | TRBV3-1 | CASTEGSAKNIQYF | TGTGCCAGCACCGAGGGTTCAGCCAAAAACATTCAGTACTTC
few | . | 14 | TRBJ2-7 | TRBV7-9 | CASSLMAGANEQYF | TGTGCCAGCAGCTTAATGGCAGGGGCCAACGAGCAGTACTTC
few | TRBD1 | 15 | TRBJ2-5 | TRBV5-1 | CASSFTGTGEETQYF | TGCGCCAGCAGTTTTACCGGGACAGGGGAAGAGACCCAGTACTTC
once | TRBD1 | 16 | TRBJ2-1 | TRBV20-1 | CSARDRGQGGNNEQFF | TGCAGTGCTAGAGATCGGGGACAGGGGGGAAACAATGAGCAGTTCTTC
. | . | 13 | TRBJ2-3 | TRBV5-1 | CASSLEYTDTQYF | TGCGCCAGCAGCTTGGAGTACACAGATACGCAGTATTTT
. | TRBD1 | 19 | TRBJ2-6 | TRBV20-1 | CSAPGQGASSSSGANVLTF | TGCAGTGCCCCCGGACAGGGGGCGAGTTCCAGCTCTGGGGCCAACGTCCTGACTTTC
. | . | 15 | TRBJ2-7 | TRBV20-1 | CSARDQGSYYYEQYF | TGCAGTGCTAGAGATCAGGGCAGCTATTACTACGAGCAGTACTTC
. | . | 15 | TRBJ1-4 | TRBV25-1 | CASSEWGREVEKLFF | TGTGCCAGCAGTGAATGGGGCAGGGAGGTTGAAAAACTGTTTTTT
. | TRBD1 | 13 | TRBJ1-1 | TRBV7-2 | CASSPQDRGSSFF | TGTGCCAGCAGCCCCCAAGACAGGGGTAGTTCTTTCTTT
few | . | 13 | TRBJ1-1 | TRBV7-9 | CASSFGERTEAFF | TGTGCCAGCAGCTTCGGGGAAAGGACTGAAGCTTTCTTT
few | . | 15 | TRBJ1-4 | TRBV7-2 | CASSLVSGGGEKLFF | TGTGCCAGCAGCTTAGTATCCGGCGGGGGTGAAAAACTGTTTTTT
few | . | 12 | TRBJ1-1 | TRBV20-1 | CGTGVGTTEAFF | TGCGGAACGGGAGTGGGAACAACTGAAGCTTTCTTT
. | TRBD2 | 14 | TRBJ2-5 | TRBV29-1 | CSVGLADHQETQYF | TGCAGCGTTGGACTAGCGGACCACCAAGAGACCCAGTACTTC
few | TRBD2 | 15 | TRBJ2-7 | TRBV11-2 | CASSLGGAGGYEQYF | TGTGCCAGCAGCTTAGGGGGGGCGGGAGGCTACGAGCAGTACTTC
. | . | 13 | TRBJ2-5 | TRBV5-1 | CAGSLEVQETQYF | TGCGCCGGCAGCTTGGAAGTCCAAGAGACCCAGTACTTC
. | TRBD1 | 15 | TRBJ2-1 | TRBV4-2 | CASREGQGTYNEQFF | TGTGCCAGCAGGGAGGGACAGGGAACCTACAATGAGCAGTTCTTC
few | . | 15 | TRBJ1-3 | TRBV2 | CASREREASGNTVYF | TGTGCCAGCAGAGAGAGAGAGGCGTCCGGAAACACCGTATATTTT
few | . | 13 | TRBJ2-7 | TRBV7-9 | CASSLAATYEQYF | TGTGCCAGCAGCCTGGCGGCGACCTACGAGCAGTACTTC
. | TRBD1 | 15 | TRBJ1-6 | TRBV12-3/TRBV12-4 | CASRVGQGGNSPLHF | TGTGCCAGCAGGGTTGGACAGGGAGGCAATTCACCCCTCCACTTT
once | . | 12 | TRBJ1-2 | TRBV12-3/TRBV12-4 | CASSLVKDGYTF | TGTGCCAGCAGTTTAGTGAAGGATGGCTACACCTTC
few | TRBD2 | 16 | TRBJ2-1 | TRBV11-2 | CASSPRTSGIHNEQFF | TGTGCCAGCAGCCCCCGGACTAGCGGGATCCACAATGAGCAGTTCTTC
many | TRBD2 | 17 | TRBJ2-2 | TRBV24-1 | CATSDLRTSGNTGELFF | TGTGCCACCAGTGATTTGAGGACTAGCGGGAACACCGGGGAGCTGTTTTTT
. | . | 14 | TRBJ2-7 | TRBV5-1 | CASRRQGQSYEQYF | TGCGCCAGCAGGAGGCAGGGGCAATCCTACGAGCAGTACTTC
few | . | 17 | TRBJ2-4 | TRBV6-1 | CASSPLGGGLAKNIQYF | TGTGCCAGCAGTCCCCTTGGGGGTGGCCTAGCCAAAAACATTCAGTACTTC
. | TRBD1 | 13 | TRBJ1-1 | TRBV5-1 | CASSSGQESEAFF | TGCGCCAGCAGCTCGGGACAGGAAAGTGAAGCTTTCTTT